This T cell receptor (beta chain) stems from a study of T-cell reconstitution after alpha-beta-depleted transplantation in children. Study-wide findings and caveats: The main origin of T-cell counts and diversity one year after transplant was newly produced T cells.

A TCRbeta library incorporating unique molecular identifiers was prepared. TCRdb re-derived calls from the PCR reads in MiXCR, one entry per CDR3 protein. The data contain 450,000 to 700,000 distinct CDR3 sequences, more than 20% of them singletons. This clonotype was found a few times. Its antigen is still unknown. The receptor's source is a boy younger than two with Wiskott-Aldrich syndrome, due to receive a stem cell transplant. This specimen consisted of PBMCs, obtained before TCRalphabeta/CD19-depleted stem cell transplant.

CDR3 coding DNA: TGTGCCAGCAGTTTTGGATCCAGCGGGAGGTGGGAGACCCAGTACTTC. This encodes CASSFGSSGRWETQYF. The chain has TRBV12-3 or TRBV12-4 and TRBJ2-5, with 9 bases fitting TRBD2. The CDR3 spans 16 residues. Losses at the gene ends were 3 bases for V and 5 bases for J; bases not matched to a gene: 10.